The clone carrying this T cell receptor beta chain was seen once. Its antigen is as yet unknown. This CDR3 comprises 15 residues. Trimming cost V 1 base and J 5 bases; bases outside gene matches: 4. The V gene's germline CDR1 is LGHNA and CDR2 YNFKEQ. This sample stems from a study of T-cell reconstitution after alpha-beta-depleted transplantation in children. Broader study findings: Several hundred graft clones that had expanded were reportedly the source of alpha-beta T cells about two months after transplant. Surviving recipient T cells and intrathymic progenitors accounted for some patients' high TCRbeta diversity at day 60. One year post-transplant, T-cell counts and diversity were largely derived from T cells produced anew.

Unique molecular identifiers were incorporated during preparation of the TCRbeta library. MiXCR, applied by TCRdb to the PCR reads, yields one record per CDR3 protein. The repertoire holds 300,000 to 350,000 distinct CDR3 sequences, 15% to 20% seen once, with roughly 40% in the top ten. The receptor was isolated from a male patient aged 2 to 9 who had a stem cell transplant for acute lymphoblastic leukemia, so the T cells may come from the graft donor. The sequencing here drew on PBMCs, mostly from graft donor cells, taken 360 days after TCRalphabeta/CD19-depleted stem cell transplant. The genes are TRBV4-2 and TRBJ2-1; 8 nucleotides match TRBD2. The CDR3 nucleotides are TGTGCCAGCAGCCAAGGCGGGACTAGTGACAATGAGCAGTTCTTC. As protein: CASSQGGTSDNEQFF.